The 19 T cell receptor beta chains given below trace back to one sample, sequenced in a study of regulatory T cells in long-lasting Graves disease. Time point of the sample: newly diagnosed GD, antithyroid drugs for less than 3 months. The TCR library used RNA extracted from PBMCs. To make TCR beta libraries, researchers used iRepertoire HTBI primers and Arm-PCR of CDR3 regions. A single record per CDR3 protein comes from TCRdb applying MiXCR to the multiplex PCR reads. The table has 400,000 to 500,000 distinct CDR3 sequences, 15% to 20% seen once. The sample was also linked to a second study, of T cells in Graves' hyperthyroidism and ophthalmopathy.

The sequencing here drew on peripheral blood mononuclear cells (PBMCs), taken at new diagnosis, from a patient treated with antithyroid drugs. The receptors shown here come from a young woman with Graves disease.

The chain uses TRBV28 and TRBJ1-5; D not resolved. CDR1 is MDHEN and CDR2 is SYDVKM in the germline V gene. The CDR3 covers 11 residues. Trimming took off 6 bases at V and 5 bases at J, with 5 bases between the two ends. The CDR3 nucleotides are TGTGCCAGCAGCTCATATCAGCCCCAGCATTTT. Translated, it gives CASSSYQPQHF.

This clonotype was observed at least ten times. The chain uses TRBV7-3 and TRBJ2-1; a possible D gene is TRBD1 (5 bases). This CDR3 has 15 amino acids. Germline values: CDR1 SGHTA, CDR2 FQGTGA. V was trimmed by 5 bases and J by 0 bases, leaving 11 bases between them. The CDR3 DNA follows: TGTGCCAGCAGCCAAGGGGAAAGCTCCTACAATGAGCAGTTCTTC. As protein: CASSQGESSYNEQFF.

The table lists this clonotype with many counts. This chain connects TRBV20-1 to TRBJ1-5, with 10 bases matching TRBD1. With V trimmed by 3 bases and J by 9 bases, 11 bases remained unmatched. This CDR3 has 15 residues. The germline V gene has CDR1 DFQATT and CDR2 SNEGSKA (reference sequence). The CDR3 spells CSASGDRGRYVPQHF. Written as DNA, the CDR3 is TGCAGTGCTAGTGGTGACAGGGGGCGGTACGTGCCCCAGCATTTT.

Ten or more counts support this clonotype. The chain links TRBV5-1 to TRBJ2-3, with D possibly matching TRBD1 (6 bases). Germline V gives CDR1 SGHRS, CDR2 YFSETQ. The V end was cut by 4 bases, the J end by 6 bases, with 15 bases between. The CDR3 length is 14 residues. In nucleotides, the CDR3 is TGCGCCAGCAGCGGGGGACATCGAATGGATACGCAGTATTTT. It encodes CASSGGHRMDTQYF.

This clonotype was picked up a small number of times. V and J are TRBV18 and TRBJ2-3; D gene uncertain. This CDR3 spans 15 amino acids. V lost 3 bases and J 2 bases, leaving 12 bases between the germline ends. Germline V gene sequence: CDR1 KGHSH, CDR2 LQKENI. CDR3 sequence (DNA): TGTGCCAGCTCACCTTCCAGGCCAGCCACAGATACGCAGTATTTT. Its protein product is CASSPSRPATDTQYF.

This clonotype appeared many times. The chain combines TRBV11-2 with TRBJ2-7; no clear D gene. CDR1 SGHAT and CDR2 FQNNGV come from the germline V gene. The CDR3 runs 15 residues. V was trimmed by 4 bases and J by 1 base, leaving 14 bases between them. Here the CDR3 reads CASSSEGAVSYEQYF. The CDR3 region has the DNA TGTGCCAGCAGCTCAGAAGGTGCGGTTTCCTACGAGCAGTACTTC.

This chain joins TRBV19 and TRBJ2-5; 13 bases agree with TRBD2. The V segment lost 2 bases and the J segment 5 bases; nucleotides outside the gene matches: 5. The CDR3 runs 16 residues. CDR1 LNHDA and CDR2 SQIVND come from the germline V gene (reference sequence). CDR3 residues: CASSIRGLAGFETQYF. The CDR3 DNA is TGTGCCAGTAGTATAAGGGGACTAGCGGGATTTGAGACCCAGTACTTC. Together with reference TRBV19 and TRBJ2-5, the CDR3 gives the full variable domain: DGGITQSPKYLFRKEGQNVTLSCEQNLNHDAMYWYRQDPGQGLRLIYYSQIVNDFQKGDIAEGYSVSREKKESFPLTVTSAQKNPTAFYLCASSIRGLAGFETQYFGPGTRLLVL.

Ten or more counts support this clonotype. V usage is TRBV30 and J usage is TRBJ2-3, with 7 nucleotides matching TRBD2. Germline V CDR1 and CDR2: GTSNPN, SVGIG (reference sequence). This CDR3 region has 15 residues. V dropped 5 bases and J dropped 4; count of bases not matched to a gene: 12. Written as DNA, the CDR3 is TGTGCCTGGGGAGCGGGACGAGGCGGCGCAGATACGCAGTATTTT. As protein: CAWGAGRGGADTQYF.

V and J are TRBV9 and TRBJ2-1; 7 nucleotides agree with TRBD1. CDR1 is SGDLS and CDR2 is YYNGEE in the germline V gene. The CDR3 contains 17 residues. Trimming cost V 0 bases and J 8 bases; bases outside gene matches: 14. CDR3 nucleotides: TGTGCCAGCAGCGTAGAAGGACAGGTGGGGCCAGGAGATGAGCAGTTCTTC. Translating it yields CASSVEGQVGPGDEQFF.

The genes are TRBV18 and TRBJ2-7; D is undetermined. Germline CDR1 is KGHSH and CDR2 is LQKENI. CDR3 length: 16 amino acids. V lost 4 bases to trimming and J lost 3 bases, with 19 bases between them. The chain's CDR3 is CASSQLLGLDHYEQYF. For the CDR3, the DNA is TGTGCCAGCTCACAACTCTTAGGGTTGGACCACTACGAGCAGTACTTC.

A few counts support this clonotype. The chain links TRBV5-5 to TRBJ1-4, with no clear D. This CDR3 contains 14 residues. Trimming took 4 bases from V and 4 from J, leaving 11 bases between them. Germline V gene sequence: CDR1 SGHKS, CDR2 YYEKEE (reference sequence). DNA for the CDR3: TGTGCCAGCAGCCGAGGACGGAGTAATGAAAAACTGTTTTTT. Translation: CASSRGRSNEKLFF.

The chain uses TRBV2 and TRBJ1-2; D is unresolved. This CDR3 spans 11 amino acids. Trimming removed 1 base at V and 5 bases at J, with 2 bases between. Germline loops: CDR1 SNHLY, CDR2 FYNNEI. CDR3 sequence reads: CASSEEYGYTF. The CDR3 bases are TGTGCCAGCAGTGAAGAGTATGGCTACACCTTC.

This clonotype came up many times. The chain carries TRBV6-1 and TRBJ2-7; weak D call: TRBD2 (6 bases). Trimming took 7 bases from V and 0 from J, leaving 16 bases between them. The CDR3 consists of 15 residues. Germline CDR1 MNHNS, CDR2 SASEGT. The CDR3 protein is CASTKPGEDSYEQYF. The DNA of the CDR3 is TGTGCCAGCACCAAACCCGGGGAGGACTCCTACGAGCAGTACTTC.

The chain links TRBV20-1 to TRBJ2-1; D perhaps matches TRBD1 (6 bases). The germline V and J ends were trimmed by 5 bases and 9 bases, with 20 bases remaining between them. This CDR3 is 14 amino acids long. Germline loops: CDR1 DFQATT, CDR2 SNEGSKA (reference sequence). The CDR3 DNA follows: TGCAGTGCTGAATTCACAGGGCGGGTGGTTGAGCAGTTCTTC. Protein: CSAEFTGRVVEQFF.

The table lists this clonotype with many counts. The chain carries TRBV12-3 or TRBV12-4 and TRBJ2-1; 7 bases are shared with TRBD1. The CDR3 totals 14 residues. V was clipped by 6 bases and J by 4 bases; unmatched bases: 6. The DNA for the CDR3 is TGTGCCAGCAGCATAACAGGGGTATACAATGAGCAGTTCTTC. Translating gives CASSITGVYNEQFF.

This clonotype was seen ten or more times. The V gene is TRBV30, the J gene TRBJ2-2; 7 bases agree with TRBD1. The V segment lost 3 bases and the J segment 4 bases; nucleotides outside the gene matches: 11. The CDR3 extends over 16 amino acids. The germline CDR1 and CDR2 sequences are GTSNPN and SVGIG (reference sequence). The CDR3 protein is CAWRQGLIVFTGELFF. The CDR3 nucleotides read TGTGCCTGGAGACAGGGGTTGATTGTTTTCACCGGGGAGCTGTTTTTT.

This clonotype was observed at least ten times. V usage is TRBV12-3 or TRBV12-4 and J usage is TRBJ2-1, with D possibly matching TRBD2 (5 bases). The ends were cut back, 1 base at V and 8 bases at J, with 9 bases in the middle. The CDR3 is 13 amino acids. In nucleotides, the CDR3 is TGTGCCAGCAGTTTAGTATTGGAGGATGAGCAGTTCTTC. Amino acids: CASSLVLEDEQFF.

In its sample, this clonotype is medium-sized. V gene TRBV6-1 combines with J gene TRBJ1-1, with a tentative D call TRBD1 (6 bases). In germline, CDR1 is MNHNS, CDR2 SASEGT. The V gene lost 5 bases and the J gene lost 1 base, with 11 bases spanning the gap. This CDR3 spans 14 amino acids. The CDR3, as DNA: TGTGCCAGCAGTACAGGGAGTACGAACACTGAAGCTTTCTTT. It yields the protein CASSTGSTNTEAFF.

The chain couples TRBV30 to TRBJ2-6, with 9 bases aligning to TRBD1. Unmatched junction bases numbered 8, after V lost 3 bases and J lost 2 bases. The V gene's germline CDR1 is GTSNPN and CDR2 SVGIG (reference sequence). The CDR3 contains 17 residues. For the CDR3, the DNA is TGTGCCTGGAGGTTTGGGACAGGGAGTCCTGGGGCCAACGTCCTGACTTTC. Translation gives CAWRFGTGSPGANVLTF.